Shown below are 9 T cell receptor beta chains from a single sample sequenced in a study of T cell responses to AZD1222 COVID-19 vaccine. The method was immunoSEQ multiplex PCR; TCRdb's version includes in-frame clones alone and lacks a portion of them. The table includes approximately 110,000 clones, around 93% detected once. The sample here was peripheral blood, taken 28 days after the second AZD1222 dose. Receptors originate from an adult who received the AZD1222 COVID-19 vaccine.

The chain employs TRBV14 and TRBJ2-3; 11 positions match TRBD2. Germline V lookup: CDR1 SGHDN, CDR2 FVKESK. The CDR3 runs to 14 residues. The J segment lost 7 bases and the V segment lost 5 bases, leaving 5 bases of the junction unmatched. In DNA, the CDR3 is TGTGCCAGCAGCGTTAGCGGGAGGGCCAATACGCAGTATTTT. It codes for CASSVSGRANTQYF.

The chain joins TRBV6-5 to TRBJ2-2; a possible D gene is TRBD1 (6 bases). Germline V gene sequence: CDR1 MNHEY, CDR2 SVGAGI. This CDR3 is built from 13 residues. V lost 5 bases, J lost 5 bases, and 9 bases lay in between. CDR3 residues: CASSTGFTGELFF. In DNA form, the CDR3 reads TGTGCCAGCAGTACAGGGTTTACCGGGGAGCTGTTTTTT.

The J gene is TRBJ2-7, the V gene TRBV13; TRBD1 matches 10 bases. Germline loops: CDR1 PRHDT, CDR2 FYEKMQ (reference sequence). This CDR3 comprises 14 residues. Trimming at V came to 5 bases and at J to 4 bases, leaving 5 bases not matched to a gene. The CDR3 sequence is CASSQRQGAYEQYF. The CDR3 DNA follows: TGTGCCAGCAGCCAACGACAGGGGGCTTACGAGCAGTACTTC.

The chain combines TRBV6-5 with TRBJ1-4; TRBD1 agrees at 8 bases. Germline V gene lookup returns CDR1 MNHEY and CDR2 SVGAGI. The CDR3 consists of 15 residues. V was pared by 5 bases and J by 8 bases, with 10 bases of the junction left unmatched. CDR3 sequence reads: CASSHRGQGKEKLFF. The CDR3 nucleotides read TGTGCCAGCAGTCATCGCGGACAGGGCAAAGAAAAACTGTTTTTT.

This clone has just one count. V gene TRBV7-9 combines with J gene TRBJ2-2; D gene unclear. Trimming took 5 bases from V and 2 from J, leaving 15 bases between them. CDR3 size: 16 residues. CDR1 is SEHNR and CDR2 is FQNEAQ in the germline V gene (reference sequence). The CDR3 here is CASSVGPRHNTGELFF. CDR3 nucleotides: TGTGCCAGCAGCGTAGGCCCTCGCCATAACACCGGGGAGCTGTTTTTT.

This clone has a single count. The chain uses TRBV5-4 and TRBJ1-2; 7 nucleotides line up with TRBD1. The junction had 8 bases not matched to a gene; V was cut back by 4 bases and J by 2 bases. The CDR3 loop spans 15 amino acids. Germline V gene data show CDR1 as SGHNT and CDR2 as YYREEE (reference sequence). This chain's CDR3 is CASSLSMGQNYGYTF. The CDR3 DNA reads TGTGCCAGCAGCCTCAGCATGGGACAGAACTATGGCTACACCTTC.

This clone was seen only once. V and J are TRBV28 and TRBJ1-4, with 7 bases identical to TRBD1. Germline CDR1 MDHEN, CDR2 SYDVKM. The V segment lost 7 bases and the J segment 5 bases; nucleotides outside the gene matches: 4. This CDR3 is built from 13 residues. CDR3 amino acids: CASTPGGNEKLFF. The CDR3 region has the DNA TGTGCCAGCACCCCAGGGGGGAATGAAAAACTGTTTTTT.

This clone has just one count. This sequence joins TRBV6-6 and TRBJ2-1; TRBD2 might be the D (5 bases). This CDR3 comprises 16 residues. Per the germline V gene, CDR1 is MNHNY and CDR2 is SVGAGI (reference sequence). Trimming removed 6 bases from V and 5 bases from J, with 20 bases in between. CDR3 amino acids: CASSHRAQRNNNEQFF. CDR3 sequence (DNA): TGTGCCAGCAGCCACCGCGCCCAGCGGAATAACAATGAGCAGTTCTTC.

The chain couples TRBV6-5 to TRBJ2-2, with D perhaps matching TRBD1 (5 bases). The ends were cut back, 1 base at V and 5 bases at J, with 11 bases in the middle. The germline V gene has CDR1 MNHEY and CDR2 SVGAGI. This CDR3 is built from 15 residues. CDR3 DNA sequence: TGTGCCAGCAGTTACTTGCAGGGCGTTACCGGGGAGCTGTTTTTT. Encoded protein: CASSYLQGVTGELFF.